This T cell receptor beta chain came from a study of shared clonotypes between healthy human individuals. The overall study: Three CD4 naive, three CD4 memory, two CD8 naive and one CD8 memory plate were used per donor.

General observations from the study: Clonotypes not shared had lower generation probabilities than those common to all four donors.

Splitting of CD4+ cells produced CD45RA+ naive and CD45RA-negative memory subsets. Clones were read by immunoSEQ multiplex PCR, and TCRdb kept only the in-frame ones, dropping some. The data contain around 2,000,000 clones, around 95% of them seen just once; the ten biggest clones take up roughly 0.13%. The CDR3 runs to 18 residues. V shed 5 bases, J shed 0 bases, and the junction held 11 bases outside the gene matches. CDR1 is SGHRS and CDR2 is YFSETQ in the germline V gene. In the case of this clone: Its antigen is not known.

Sequencing was performed on naive CD4+ T cells sorted from blood. Subset: CD45RA+ positively selected. The source is a young man in good health. The chain carries TRBV5-1 and TRBJ2-3; 11 nucleotides line up with TRBD2. DNA of the CDR3: TGCGCCAGCAGTACCCTAGCGGGGGGAAGCCTTAGCACAGATACGCAGTATTTT. This encodes CASSTLAGGSLSTDTQYF. The variable domain in full, completed from reference TRBV5-1 and TRBJ2-3, reads KAGVTQTPRYLIKTRGQQVTLSCSPISGHRSVSWYQQTPGQGLQFLFEYFSETQRNKGNFPGRFSGRQFSNSRSEMNVSTLELGDSALYLCASSTLAGGSLSTDTQYFGPGTRLTVL.